This T cell receptor (beta chain) was found in a study of blood T cell repertoires in COVID-19. Method: immunoSEQ multiplex PCR; TCRdb's copy keeps in-frame clones and lacks some. The profile covers approximately 450,000 clones, with approximately 90% appearing a single time and roughly 1.9% taken by the ten largest. Study members were between 18 and 89 years old and lived in around 24 US regions. In assigning cohorts, the study relied on participant-reported clinical history. As for this clone: Its ends do not fully match the called genes, so a read error is possible.

Germline CDR1 SGHNT, CDR2 YYREEE (reference sequence). This CDR3 is built from 12 residues. The TCR sequence derives from a young woman with acute COVID-19. The V call is TRBV5-4, the J call TRBJ2-3; 10 positions agree with TRBD2. The source material was PBMCs or T cells enriched from blood (not recorded which). CDR3 nucleotide sequence: TGTGCCAGCAGCCGTCTAGCGGGAGTGTGGAATTTT. This encodes CASSRLAGVWNF.